This T cell receptor (beta chain) was sequenced in a study of blood T cell repertoires in COVID-19. The wider study: The analysed material was cDNA or gDNA that came from T cells, B-cell-depleted T cells, or PBMCs.

Germline CDR1 and CDR2: LNHDA and SQIVND (reference sequence). The CDR3 sequence is 16 residues long. The V gene lost 3 bases and the J gene lost 3 bases, with 17 bases spanning the gap. Method: immunoSEQ multiplex PCR; TCRdb's copy keeps in-frame clones and lacks some. The sample has hundreds of thousands of clones, almost 85% seen once. V and J are TRBV19 and TRBJ1-1; D might be TRBD1 (6 bases). This clonotype originated in a man aged 50 to 60 with active or convalescent COVID-19. The sample was peripheral blood. In nucleotides, the CDR3 is TGTGCCAGTAGTATGGGGGGGGCGAAGGTTGACACTGAAGCTTTCTTT. Amino acids: CASSMGGAKVDTEAFF.